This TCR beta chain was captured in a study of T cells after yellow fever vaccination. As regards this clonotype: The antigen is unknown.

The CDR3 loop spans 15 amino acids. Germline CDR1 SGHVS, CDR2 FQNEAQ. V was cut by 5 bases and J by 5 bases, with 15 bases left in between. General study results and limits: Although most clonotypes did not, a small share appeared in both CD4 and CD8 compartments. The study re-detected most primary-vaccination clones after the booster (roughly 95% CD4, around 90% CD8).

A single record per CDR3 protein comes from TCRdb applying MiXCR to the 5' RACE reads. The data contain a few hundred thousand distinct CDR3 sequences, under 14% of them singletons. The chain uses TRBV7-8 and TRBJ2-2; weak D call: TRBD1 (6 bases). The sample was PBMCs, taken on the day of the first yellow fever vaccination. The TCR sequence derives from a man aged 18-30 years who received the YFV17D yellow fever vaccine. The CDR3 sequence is CASSEGVRETGELFF. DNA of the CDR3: TGTGCCAGCAGCGAGGGGGTCAGGGAAACCGGGGAGCTGTTTTTT.